Here is one T cell receptor (beta chain) with its context. This receptor's antigen is unknown. Base-call qualities are not available, and no considerably larger clone is one nucleotide away. The CDR3 runs 15 residues from the cysteine to the phenylalanine. The sequence is cut down to CDR3 DNA, 45 bases in frame from base 1. The germline ends are 15 bases apart after V is trimmed by 6 bases and J by 4 bases. CDR1 and CDR2 (MNHEY, SVGAGI) derive from the germline V gene. The cohort was made up of 650 to 700 healthy bone marrow donors. Cohort members were all nominally healthy when sampled, although unrecorded immune exposures were likely present. The donor tested CMV seronegative and was one of the 352 seronegative cohort members. A peripheral blood sample was collected from each donor, and TCR beta sequencing was performed on peripheral blood mononuclear cells. The Qiagen DNeasy Blood Extraction Kit was used to extract genomic DNA from the blood cell samples.

To prepare the library, the immunoSEQ multiplex PCR assay was applied. The multiplex PCR relied on a mix of 60 forward primers for TCR Vbeta segments and 13 reverse primers for TCR Jbeta segments. The CDR3 region of rearranged TCR beta genes was amplified from genomic DNA with a multiplex PCR assay. The Illumina HiSeq System was used to sequence the amplified TCR beta libraries as 87-base-pair reads. Processing in the source paper ran as follows. A later analysis tallied 80 million to 95 million unique TCR beta chains across the roughly 610 repertoires, and around 10 million of those chains were shared by two or more donors. To remove PCR and sequencing errors, raw reads were error-corrected and collapsed into unique sequences using a nearest-neighbor algorithm that merged closely related sequences. V, D and J gene segments were assigned by aligning CDR3 sequences to IMGT reference sequences. For a sequence to be retained, at least a six-nucleotide match to both a V gene segment and a J gene segment was required. Rearrangements were called productive when the CDR3 lacked stop codons and stayed in frame with V and J; all others were non-productive. CDR3 was defined according to IMGT convention as the region running from the second conserved V-encoded cysteine to the conserved J-encoded phenylalanine. The earlier analysis of 500 to 650 of the donors excluded any sequence lacking an unambiguous match to a single V gene segment. In an earlier analysis of approximately 500 of the donors, a V segment was called functional when productive rearrangements were above 56.7%, and segregating when the standard deviation between donors exceeded 5%. A statistical classification framework was built for diagnosing cytomegalovirus status from the catalog of TCR beta chain sequences. In a later analysis, V and J genes were assigned by comparing TCR nucleotide sequences against IMGT/GENE-DB human TR gene sequences. Using the TCRdist pipeline, a later analysis assigned CDR3 sequences along with most-parsimonious VDJ recombination scenarios. In a later analysis, every TCR beta chain was defined by the combination of its CDR3 amino acid sequence and its V-gene family, and reads without a unique V-gene family were dropped. To address suspected cross-contamination and a sequencing artifact, a later analysis removed roughly 640 highly shared, low-generation-probability nucleotide sequences. For each public chain, a later analysis derived a clonal expansion index from normalized ranks of inferred template counts within each repertoire. A later analysis computed generation probabilities with a VDJ recombination model fitted to out-of-frame rearrangements, and checked the results against IGoR. A later analysis scored TCR-TCR, TCR-HLA and TCR-CMV co-occurrence with hypergeometric tests, applying a repertoire-size bias correction to TCR pairs. A later analysis estimated false discovery rates by permuting HLA or CMV assignments 20 times. A later analysis grouped co-occurring TCRs with DBSCAN, adding TCRdist sequence similarity when clustering within HLA-allele-positive subsets. Co-occurrence clustering excluded repertoires with fewer than 30,000 or more than 120,000 public chains, plus five with anomalous nucleotide sharing. The table was pulled from immuneACCESS by TCRdb, which kept in-frame rearrangements only. Such tables lose some clones; where checked, under half of the loss comes from unresolved V genes, and the rest has no known cause. V and J calls plus clone size are reproduced from that table; the DNA served to infer D and trimming. The sample table records 150,000 to 200,000 clones; roughly 78% of these occur just once. In total, the top ten clones hold about 1.9% of the sample.

This entry is derived from a study of cytomegalovirus exposure and HLA in healthy donors (dated by TCRdb to the late 2010s). Turning to the overall study: In an earlier analysis of 587 of the donors, less than 350 Gb of sequence data and just under 120 million unique TCR beta sequences from approximately 180 million T cells were reported. Roughly 310 gigabases of sequencing data and roughly 90 million unique TCR sequences were included in an early release covering about 700 HLA-typed donors. Among the roughly 400 genotyped donors, about 85% belonged to the genetic ancestry cluster associated with self-reported Caucasian donors. The study aimed to test whether signatures of past pathogen exposure could be identified by cataloging public T cell receptors. The T cell repertoires of 700 or so subjects were profiled by immunosequencing and related to cytomegalovirus serostatus. Along with the roughly 710-subject first cohort, a separate validation cohort of over a hundred different subjects was used. High-throughput TCR immunosequencing, statistical association of individual TCRs with disease status, and machine learning were combined to predict cytomegalovirus infection status. A later analysis re-examined previously published TCR beta repertoires from about 700 donors and added high-resolution HLA genotyping to investigate patterns of TCR occurrence. Rather than using new phenotypic data, the later analysis identified candidate immune exposures from TCR beta sequences and from how often those sequences occurred across donors. In an earlier analysis of a few hundred of the donors, high-throughput TCR beta sequencing was used to judge whether each TCR beta V gene segment behaved as functional or pseudogenic. Donor age, sex, ethnicity and CMV serostatus were compiled alongside the repertoire data. A later genetic analysis used genome-wide SNP genotypes for about three fifths of the 666 donors, treating that subset as a discovery cohort. All discovery cohort repertoires had been generated on a single sequencing platform. Both class I and class II loci were covered by HLA typing, at four-digit resolution. Typing coverage varied by locus: about 629-640 donors for A, B, C, DRB1 and DQB1; 522 for DQA1; more than 600 for DPA1; roughly 470 for DPB1. Roughly five DR-DQ haplotypes were treated as single units for association and clustering because of strong linkage in the cohort. Across 398 genotyped donors of the cohort, an average of approximately 220,000 unique TCR beta nucleotide sequences per donor were sequenced, and roughly 20% of those sequences were non-productive.

Results the study describes overall, beyond this receptor: A later analysis found that most CMV-associated TCR beta chains appeared HLA-restricted, with HLA associations seemingly driven largely by CMV exposure. In an earlier analysis of approximately 590 of the donors, most TCR beta V segments appeared in productive rearrangements about 87% or about 30% of the time, broadly matching IMGT annotations. It was suggested by the authors that the approach could potentially be generalized to other disease states and immunological phenotypes. The cohort was sequenced for TCR beta chains only, and without alpha or paired-chain data the features that could be detected were limited. The sequencing pipeline was judged likely to have produced a cluster of highly shared sequence variants as a technical artifact. A further reported finding was that TCR beta sequences accurately predicted the HLA-A and HLA-B alleles for most subjects in the first cohort. In vitro tests confirmed that a few of the cytomegalovirus-associated TCR beta chains recognize cytomegalovirus antigens. The presence/absence analyses assumed that sequencing depth was roughly uniform across donors, and that assumption may not be true. Roughly 15 rarely observed V segments, including chromosome 9 orphons, were excluded from the earlier analysis of about 600 of the donors because counts were too low. Correlated functional status among segregating V segments might be attributable to linkage disequilibrium, but an unknown experimental factor could not be ruled out. According to a later analysis, TCR association rates differed among HLA loci, with DRB1 alleles showing the most associated TCRs and HLA-C alleles showing the fewest. Some IMGT-functional V segments, including TRBV6-2 and TRBV6-3, could not be told apart with the 87-base-pair reads, so those segments were excluded. In the study, 164 TCR beta chains were listed as associated with cytomegalovirus. In a later genetic analysis, fewer N-insertions in productive TCRs were reported among donors in an Asian-associated ancestry cluster than the roughly 700-donor mean. In a later genetic analysis, a missense DCLRE1C variant was associated with V-gene and J-gene trimming of TCR beta chains, and the association was replicated in an independent cohort. Cytomegalovirus status was reported to be diagnosed by the classifier with high specificity and sensitivity in both the original and validation cohorts. HLA typing was unavailable for some donors at each locus, so association tests used only the typed subset. Strong co-occurrence of HLA alleles, especially DR and DQ, made assigning TCR associations to individual alleles difficult. Specific HLA alleles were associated with roughly 17,000 TCR beta sequences at a false discovery rate of 0.05 in a later analysis. The only immune exposure information available for the cohort was CMV serostatus. A later analysis reported that several top co-occurrence clusters appeared linked to parvovirus B19, influenza, CMV and Epstein-Barr virus. Most TCR sequences were observed very rarely across donors, whereas some public TCRs were present in many individuals. Compared with equally common non-associated chains, HLA-associated TCR beta chains in a later analysis were more clonally expanded and had lower generation probabilities.

The sequenced sample was PBMCs. The sequence is built from TRBV6-5 and TRBJ2-2; D gene: possibly TRBD2, on 6 matching bases. The receptor comes from a woman under 40 in good health and CMV-seronegative. The DNA sequence reads TGTGCCAGCAGCCCTCGGATGGGGGGCACCGGGGAGCTGTTTTTT. This translates into CASSPRMGGTGELFF.